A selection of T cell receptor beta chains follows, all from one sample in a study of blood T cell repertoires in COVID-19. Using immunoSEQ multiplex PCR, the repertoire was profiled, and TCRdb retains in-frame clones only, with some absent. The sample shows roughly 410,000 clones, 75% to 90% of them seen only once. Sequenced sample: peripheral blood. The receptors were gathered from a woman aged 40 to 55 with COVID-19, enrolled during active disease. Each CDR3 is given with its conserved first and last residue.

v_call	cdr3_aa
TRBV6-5	CASKQGNEKLFF
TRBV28	CASSLSRGRGNTIYF
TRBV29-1	CSVRTGLNTEAFF
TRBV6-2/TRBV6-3	CASSSGSMYEQYF
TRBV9	CASSLQGTAYEQYF
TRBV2	CASSDSHTNYGYTF
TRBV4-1	CASSQETGSSNYGYTF
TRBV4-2	CASSPRDRVGEKLFF
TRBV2	CASRDYDWAGELFF
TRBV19	CASSGGRSYGYTF
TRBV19	CASSRTRMNTEAFF
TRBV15	CATRANTEAFF
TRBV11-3	CASSLGSGYGYTF
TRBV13	CASSSTSYSSYNEQFF
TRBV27	CASAALGSGELFF
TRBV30	CAWRLTGGGEKLFF
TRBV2	CASATEGVPNSPLHF
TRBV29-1	CSVDRGMNTEAFF
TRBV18	CASSPNRTGAYRPLHF
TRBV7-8	CASSSRGVDGYTF
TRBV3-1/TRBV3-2	CASSQPGQPHQYF
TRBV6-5	CASSYRRRTAYTEAFF
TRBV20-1	CSASYLLGVPGSTDTQYF
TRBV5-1	CASSWGTGGHPYEAFF
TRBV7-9	CASSLGGEQPQHF
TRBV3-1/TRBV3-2	CASSSGGSGYEQFF
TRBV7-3	CASSSRPPGQGAVTGELFF
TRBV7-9	CASSFLGGHYGYTF
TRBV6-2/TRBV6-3	CASSPHGSNQPQHF
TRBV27	CASSFRGGNGYTF